The clone carrying this TCR beta chain occurred a few times. Antigen specificity is unknown. In the ViraFEST assay, antigen-specific CD4+ clonotypes were identified by expansion after peptide-pool stimulation. The culture ran for approximately nine days before CD4+ T cells were isolated. According to the study, vaccine recipients showed no prior SARS-CoV-2 infection and negative nucleocapsid antibodies. Researchers reported culturing a few million PBMC in each well, adding about 11 IU/ml IL-2 and about 9.5 ug/ml peptides. This CDR3 spans 15 amino acids. V lost 0 bases to trimming and J lost 5 bases; unmatched junction nucleotides: 3. The germline V gene encodes CDR1 LGHDT and CDR2 YNNKEL (reference sequence). This sample is part of a study of vaccination effects on CD4 cells after COVID-19. Data came from immunoSEQ multiplex PCR; TCRdb stores just in-frame clones and leaves some out. Of 55,000 to 65,000 clones in the sample, 75% to 85% are singletons; the top ten hold roughly 2.7%.

The sequence was collected from a human donor who received a COVID-19 vaccine. The chain uses TRBV3-1 (or the pseudogene TRBV3-2) and TRBJ1-4, with TRBD1 identical over 7 bases. The sequencing here drew on CD4+ T cells from PBMCs cultured with HCoV-229E spike peptides, taken before COVID-19 vaccination. The CDR3 reads CASSQDGTVNEKLFF. CDR3 DNA sequence: TGTGCCAGCAGCCAAGATGGGACAGTGAATGAAAAACTGTTTTTT.